A single sample gave rise to the 25 T cell receptor beta chains below, sequenced in a study of Tregs in tolerant kidney transplant recipients. Using immunoSEQ multiplex PCR, the repertoire was profiled, and TCRdb retains in-frame clones only, with some absent. The sample yields about 31,000 clones, 65% to 85% seen once. These TCRs are of unknown antigen specificity. Sequences were obtained from Tregs from blood cultured with allogeneic cells. These receptors were collected from a human donor in good health.

Written as DNA, the CDR3 is TGTGCCATCAGTGGGGGACAGGGGGCGACTAATGAGCAGTTCTTC. Its protein product is CAISGGQGATNEQFF. This chain joins TRBV10-3 and TRBJ2-1, with TRBD1 matching 12 bases. The germline gives CDR1 ENHRY, CDR2 SYGVKD. The CDR3 is made up of 15 amino acids. The V gene end was trimmed by 4 bases and the J gene end by 7 bases; junction bases not matched to a gene: 5.

This chain joins TRBV18 and TRBJ1-2, with D unresolved. CDR1 KGHSH and CDR2 LQKENI come from the germline V gene. Between the trimmed V and J ends, which lost 2 bases and 8 bases, there was a span of 12 bases. The CDR3 loop spans 13 amino acids. CDR3 sequence: CASSPSGEQGYTF. In DNA, the CDR3 is TGTGCCAGCTCACCATCCGGTGAGCAGGGCTACACCTTC.

The V gene is TRBV15, the J gene TRBJ2-3, with 7 bases lining up with TRBD2. This CDR3 has 15 residues. V shed 4 bases, J shed 0 bases, and the junction held 4 bases outside the gene matches. In germline, CDR1 is LNHNV, CDR2 YYDKDF (reference sequence). The CDR3 coding sequence is TGTGCCACCAGCAACCTAGCGGCTAGCACAGATACGCAGTATTTT. Residues: CATSNLAASTDTQYF.

The CDR3 here is CASSQEGGSSNQPQHF. The CDR3 bases are TGCGCCAGCAGCCAAGAAGGCGGCTCTAGCAATCAGCCCCAGCATTTT. V and J are TRBV4-1 and TRBJ1-5; D call uncertain. Germline CDR1 and CDR2: MGHRA and YSYEKL. The CDR3 contains 16 residues. The V end was cut by 0 bases, the J end by 0 bases, with 9 bases between.

This chain joins TRBV5-1 and TRBJ2-7, with D possibly being TRBD1 or TRBD2 (5 bases each). This CDR3 has 17 amino acids. Deletions cut 4 bases from V and 4 bases from J, with 24 bases between. Germline CDR1 is SGHRS and CDR2 is YFSETQ. CDR3 nucleotides: TGCGCCAGCAGCCGCGCAGGGAGTCACGTAGAAGGATACGAGCAGTACTTC. Translated, it gives CASSRAGSHVEGYEQYF.

The V call is TRBV2, the J call TRBJ2-7; perhaps TRBD1 as D (6 bases). V lost 10 bases, J lost 2 bases, and 15 bases lay in between. The germline CDR1 and CDR2 sequences are SNHLY and FYNNEI. The CDR3 has 13 residues. The chain's CDR3 is CATKWDIAYEQYF. CDR3 sequence (DNA): TGTGCCACGAAGTGGGACATAGCCTACGAGCAGTACTTC.

The rearrangement joins TRBV13 to TRBJ2-1, with D uncertain. The germline V gene encodes CDR1 PRHDT and CDR2 FYEKMQ (reference sequence). Trimming took off 8 bases at V and 1 base at J, with 9 bases between the two ends. This CDR3 has 13 residues. The CDR3: CASGVRSYNEQFF. The CDR3 DNA is TGTGCCAGCGGGGTGAGGTCCTACAATGAGCAGTTCTTC.

The V gene is TRBV7-2, the J gene TRBJ2-1; 10 positions match TRBD2. The germline V gene has CDR1 SGHTA and CDR2 FQGNSA. V was clipped by 5 bases and J by 6 bases; unmatched bases: 10. CDR3 size: 16 residues. The CDR3 sequence is CASSMLPGLALNEQFF. The DNA of the CDR3 is TGTGCCAGCAGCATGTTACCGGGACTAGCGCTCAATGAGCAGTTCTTC. Complete variable domain (other parts from reference TRBV7-2 and TRBJ2-1): GAGVSQSPSNKVTEKGKDVELRCDPISGHTALYWYRQSLGQGLEFLIYFQGNSAPDKSGLPSDRFSAERTGGSVSTLTIQRTQQEDSAVYLCASSMLPGLALNEQFFGPGTRLTVL.

The rearrangement links TRBV19 to TRBJ1-3, with D possibly matching TRBD1 (5 bases). Germline assignment: CDR1 LNHDA and CDR2 SQIVND (reference sequence). This CDR3 is built from 20 residues. V shed 7 bases and J shed 0 bases, with 28 bases lying between them. In nucleotides, the CDR3 is TGTGCCAGTAAGGGCCCCAGGGAAGCGAAGAGAATCCGCTCTGGAAACACCATATATTTT. Translation gives CASKGPREAKRIRSGNTIYF.

V gene TRBV18 combines with J gene TRBJ2-3; D is unresolved. The V end was cut by 2 bases, the J end by 0 bases, with 12 bases between. The CDR3 totals 16 residues. Germline CDR1 KGHSH, CDR2 LQKENI. This chain's CDR3 is CASSPVAEPSTDTQYF. In DNA, the CDR3 is TGTGCCAGCTCACCAGTTGCGGAACCTAGCACAGATACGCAGTATTTT.

The chain links TRBV6-1 to TRBJ1-2, with D unresolved. V was pared by 4 bases and J by 7 bases, with 13 bases between. The germline gives CDR1 MNHNS, CDR2 SASEGT. CDR3 length: 13 amino acids. The CDR3, as DNA: TGTGCCAGCAGTGTTTCAGATTTTAGTGGCTACACCTTC. Translating gives CASSVSDFSGYTF.

As for this clone: Sequence at one end of the junction differs from germline and may be a read error. The V gene is TRBV4-1, the J gene TRBJ2-1, with D perhaps assigned TRBD1 or TRBD2 (7 bases each). The germline CDR1 and CDR2 sequences are MGHRA and YSYEKL. The CDR3 spans 12 residues. The CDR3 DNA follows: TGCGCCAGCAGCCAAGAAGGGAGGGGGCGTGTCTTC. Protein: CASSQEGRGRVF.

By share, this clone ranks as medium-sized. The rearrangement joins TRBV19 to TRBJ2-3; D unclear. Trimming stripped 5 bases from V and 3 bases from J, with 12 bases between. The CDR3 loop spans 14 amino acids. CDR1 is LNHDA, CDR2 SQIVND, per germline (reference sequence). The CDR3 DNA reads as TGTGCCAGTAGTGTCGGGTTCGGGACAGATACGCAGTATTTT. It is translated as CASSVGFGTDTQYF.

The chain has TRBV7-2 and TRBJ2-1; 12 bases map to TRBD2. J gave up 9 bases and V 5 bases, and 14 bases lay outside the gene matches. The CDR3 length is 17 residues. Per germline, CDR1 SGHTA and CDR2 FQGNSA. CDR3 bases: TGTGCCAGCAGCCCTTTCTCCCTAGCGGGAGGGCCCCGTGAGCAGTTCTTC. This encodes CASSPFSLAGGPREQFF.

This chain joins TRBV20-1 and TRBJ1-1; a weak D match, TRBD1 (5 bases). V was clipped by 7 bases and J by 8 bases, with 14 bases between them. The length of the CDR3 is 11 residues. Germline V CDR1 and CDR2: DFQATT, SNEGSKA (reference sequence). CDR3 DNA sequence: TGCAGTGTTCGGGGGGGGAGCGAAGCTTTCTTT. Translating it yields CSVRGGSEAFF.

The table lists this clone with a count of one. A clone one base away is much larger, so this may be a read error. The chain employs TRBV4-1 and TRBJ2-5; 8 bases match TRBD1. Trimming cost V 0 bases and J 4 bases; bases outside gene matches: 19. The CDR3 contains 20 residues. Looked up from germline, CDR1 is MGHRA and CDR2 is YSYEKL. This CDR3 reads CASSQDGYSGTIGQGETQYF. For the CDR3, the DNA is TGCGCCAGCAGCCAAGATGGCTACAGCGGAACAATAGGACAGGGAGAGACCCAGTACTTC.

The sample holds a few counts of this clone. V and J are TRBV5-6 and TRBJ2-1; 8 bases line up with TRBD1. In germline, CDR1 is SGHDT, CDR2 YYEEEE. This CDR3 is 15 amino acids long. V was pared by 3 bases and J by 4 bases, with 6 bases of the junction left unmatched. This CDR3 reads CASSWDRTLYNEQFF. CDR3 sequence (DNA): TGTGCCAGCAGCTGGGACAGGACCCTTTACAATGAGCAGTTCTTC.

This clone showed up just a few times. This chain joins TRBV19 and TRBJ2-2; D may be TRBD2 (6 bases). Deletions cut 3 bases from V and 3 bases from J, with 11 bases between. The CDR3 runs 15 residues. Germline CDR1 reads LNHDA; CDR2 reads SQIVND (reference sequence). The CDR3 loop is CASSMMGRYTGELFF. The CDR3 DNA reads TGTGCCAGTAGTATGATGGGGAGGTACACCGGGGAGCTGTTTTTT.

This clone was observed once. The chain has TRBV30 and TRBJ1-3, with TRBD1 matching over 9 bases. The CDR3 runs to 16 residues. CDR1 is GTSNPN and CDR2 is SVGIG in the germline V gene (reference sequence). With 0 bases clipped from V and 4 bases from J, the junction kept 7 bases outside the gene matches. This CDR3 reads CAWSVVTGGSGNTIYF. CDR3 coding DNA: TGTGCCTGGAGTGTAGTGACAGGGGGTTCCGGAAACACCATATATTTT.

V and J are TRBV12-5 and TRBJ2-3, with TRBD2 matching over 15 bases. Germline CDR1 LGHNT, CDR2 FRNRAP. The V and J ends lost 5 bases and 4 bases, in that order; junction bases with no gene match: 10. The CDR3 is made up of 18 amino acids. CDR3 nucleotides: TGTGCTAGTGGTGCGGGACTAGCGGGAGGAGGGTTGTCAGATACGCAGTATTTT. Its protein is CASGAGLAGGGLSDTQYF.

V and J are TRBV9 and TRBJ2-2, with 11 bases lining up with TRBD2. Trimming at V came to 0 bases and at J to 1 base, leaving 2 bases not matched to a gene. This CDR3 is built from 17 residues. CDR1 is SGDLS and CDR2 is YYNGEE in the germline V gene. In DNA, the CDR3 is TGTGCCAGCAGCGTAGAAGGGACTAGCGGGAACACCGGGGAGCTGTTTTTT. Encoded protein: CASSVEGTSGNTGELFF. The complete variable domain, with remaining parts taken from reference TRBV9 and TRBJ2-2, reads DSGVTQTPKHLITATGQRVTLRCSPRSGDLSVYWYQQSLDQGLQFLIQYYNGEERAKGNILERFSAQQFPDLHSELNLSSLELGDSALYFCASSVEGTSGNTGELFFGEGSRLTVL.

This chain joins TRBV2 and TRBJ2-5, with TRBD2 as a possible D gene (6 bases). The V and J ends lost 7 bases and 2 bases respectively, with 14 bases between them. The germline V gene encodes CDR1 SNHLY and CDR2 FYNNEI. CDR3 length equals 14 residues. The CDR3 DNA is TGTGCCAGCAACTTTCGGCGGGGTCAAGAGACCCAGTACTTC. Protein sequence: CASNFRRGQETQYF. The full variable domain, rest sourced from reference TRBV2 and TRBJ2-5, is EPEVTQTPSHQVTQMGQEVILRCVPISNHLYFYWYRQILGQKVEFLVSFYNNEISEKSEIFDDQFSVERPDGSNFTLKIRSTKLEDSAMYFCASNFRRGQETQYFGPGTRLLVL.

V gene TRBV2 combines with J gene TRBJ2-7, with D unclear. Trimming left V 6 bases short and J 7 bases short, with 13 bases between. The CDR3 totals 12 residues. The germline V gene encodes CDR1 SNHLY and CDR2 FYNNEI. The CDR3 DNA sequence: TGTGCCAGCAGATCCTCGTTGAGAGAGCAGTACTTC. This gives the protein CASRSSLREQYF. Full variable domain (remainder filled in from reference TRBV2 and TRBJ2-7): EPEVTQTPSHQVTQMGQEVILRCVPISNHLYFYWYRQILGQKVEFLVSFYNNEISEKSEIFDDQFSVERPDGSNFTLKIRSTKLEDSAMYFCASRSSLREQYFGPGTRLTVT.

The chain employs TRBV30 and TRBJ1-3; D is unclear. Germline CDR1 and CDR2: GTSNPN and SVGIG (reference sequence). CDR3 length: 12 amino acids. The CDR3 sequence: CVGWVSGNTIYF. The CDR3 DNA reads as TGTGTCGGGTGGGTCTCTGGAAACACCATATATTTT.

V usage is TRBV5-8 and J usage is TRBJ2-4; 9 bases align to TRBD1. Germline V CDR1 and CDR2: SGHTS, YDEGEE. There are 17 residues in the CDR3. V was clipped by 0 bases and J by 0 bases; unmatched bases: 4. The CDR3 nucleotides read TGTGCCAGCAGCTTGGAAGGACAGGGGCTAGCCAAAAACATTCAGTACTTC. Its protein is CASSLEGQGLAKNIQYF.